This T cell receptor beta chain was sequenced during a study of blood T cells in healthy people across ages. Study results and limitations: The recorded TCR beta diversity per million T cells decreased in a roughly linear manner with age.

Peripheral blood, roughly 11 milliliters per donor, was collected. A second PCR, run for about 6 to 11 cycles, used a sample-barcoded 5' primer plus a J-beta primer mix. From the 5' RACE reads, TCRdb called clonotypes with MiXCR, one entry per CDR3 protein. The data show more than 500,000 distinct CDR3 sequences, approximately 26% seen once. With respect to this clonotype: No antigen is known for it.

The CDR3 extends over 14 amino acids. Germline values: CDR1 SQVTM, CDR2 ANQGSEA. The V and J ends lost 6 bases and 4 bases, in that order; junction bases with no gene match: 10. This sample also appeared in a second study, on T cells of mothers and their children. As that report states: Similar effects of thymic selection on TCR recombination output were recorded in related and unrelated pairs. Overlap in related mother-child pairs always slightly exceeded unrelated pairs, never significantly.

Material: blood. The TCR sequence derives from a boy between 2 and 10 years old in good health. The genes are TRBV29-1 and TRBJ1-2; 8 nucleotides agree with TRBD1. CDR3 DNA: TGCAGCGTGGTGCCCGGGACAGGCACCTATGGCTACACCTTC. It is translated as CSVVPGTGTYGYTF.